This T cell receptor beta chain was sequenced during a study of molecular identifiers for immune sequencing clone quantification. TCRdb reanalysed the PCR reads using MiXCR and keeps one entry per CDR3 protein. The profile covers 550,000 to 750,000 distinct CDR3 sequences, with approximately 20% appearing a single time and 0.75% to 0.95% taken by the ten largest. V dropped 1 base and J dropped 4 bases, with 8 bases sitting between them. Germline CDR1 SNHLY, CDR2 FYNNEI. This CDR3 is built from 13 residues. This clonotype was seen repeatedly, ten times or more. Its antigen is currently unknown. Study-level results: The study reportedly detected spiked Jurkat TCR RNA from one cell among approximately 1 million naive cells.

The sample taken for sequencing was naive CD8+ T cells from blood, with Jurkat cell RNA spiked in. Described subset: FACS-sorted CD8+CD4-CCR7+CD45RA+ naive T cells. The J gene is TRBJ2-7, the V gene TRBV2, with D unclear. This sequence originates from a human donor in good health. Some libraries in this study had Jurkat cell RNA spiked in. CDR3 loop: CASSEVQAYEQYF. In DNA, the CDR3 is TGTGCCAGCAGTGAAGTGCAGGCGTACGAGCAGTACTTC.